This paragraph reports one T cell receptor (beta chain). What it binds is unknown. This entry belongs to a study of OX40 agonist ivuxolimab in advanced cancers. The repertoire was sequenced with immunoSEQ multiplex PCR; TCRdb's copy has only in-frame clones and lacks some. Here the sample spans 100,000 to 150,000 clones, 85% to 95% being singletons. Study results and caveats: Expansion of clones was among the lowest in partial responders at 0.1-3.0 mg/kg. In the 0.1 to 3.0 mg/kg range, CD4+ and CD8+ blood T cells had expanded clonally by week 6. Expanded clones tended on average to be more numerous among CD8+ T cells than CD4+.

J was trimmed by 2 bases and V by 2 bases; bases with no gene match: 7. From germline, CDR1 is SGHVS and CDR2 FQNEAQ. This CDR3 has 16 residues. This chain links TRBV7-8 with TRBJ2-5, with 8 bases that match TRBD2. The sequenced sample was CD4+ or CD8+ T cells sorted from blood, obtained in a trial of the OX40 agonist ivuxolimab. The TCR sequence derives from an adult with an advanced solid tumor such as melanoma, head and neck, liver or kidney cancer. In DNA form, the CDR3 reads TGTGCCAGCAGCTTACCGCGACGGGAGGGACAAGAGACCCAGTACTTC. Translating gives CASSLPRREGQETQYF.